This record concerns one T cell receptor (beta chain) sequence. The CDR3 runs 15 residues. V was cut by 5 bases and J by 3 bases, with 16 bases left in between. CDR1 and CDR2 (germline): LGHNA, YSLEER. From the RT-PCR reads, TCRdb called clonotypes with MiXCR, one entry per CDR3 protein. Of hundreds of thousands of distinct CDR3 sequences listed, over 12% are singletons. The clonotype was recovered from a female donor in good health, serving as a healthy control. The chain uses TRBV4-3 and TRBJ1-2, with D possibly being TRBD1 (6 bases). Specimen: memory CD4+ T cells from blood. CDR3 residues: CASSEGQNVDYGYTF. The CDR3 nucleotides read TGCGCCAGCAGCGAAGGACAGAACGTAGACTATGGCTACACCTTC.